This T cell receptor beta chain comes out of a study of cytomegalovirus exposure and HLA in healthy donors. About this clone: Its target is not known.

The CDR3 has 16 residues. Germline loops: CDR1 SGDLS, CDR2 YYNGEE. V trimming: 1 base; J trimming: 8 bases; junction bases outside the gene matches: 12. Whole-study results and caveats: Most of the TCR beta V segments (in an earlier analysis) were productive either about 90% or about 30% of the time. A cluster of highly shared sequence variants was likely a sequencing artifact. HLA restriction was apparent for most CMV-associated TCR beta chains in a later analysis.

In the PCR, 60 Vbeta and 13 Jbeta primers were used. The data were produced by immunoSEQ multiplex PCR, yet TCRdb's version contains in-frame clones alone and is incomplete. This sample has around 130,000 clones; around 80% occur once, and the top ten carry 1.5%. The chain joins TRBV9 to TRBJ2-1; 7 bases match TRBD1. This receptor was taken from a woman aged 18-29 years in good health and CMV-seronegative. The material sequenced was PBMCs. CDR3 sequence: CASSVNQGRTGDEQFF. CDR3 nucleotides: TGTGCCAGCAGCGTAAACCAGGGACGAACAGGGGATGAGCAGTTCTTC.